What follows are 2 T cell receptor beta chains derived from one specimen sequenced in a study of cytomegalovirus exposure and HLA in healthy donors. Libraries were prepared by immunoSEQ multiplex PCR; TCRdb keeps only in-frame clonotypes and omits some of them. This sample yields 90,000 to 150,000 clones, of which approximately 90% are seen a single time; 4% to 5.5% belongs to the top ten. The sample was PBMCs. The receptors here all came from a man aged 18 to 29 in good health and CMV-seropositive.

The chain couples TRBV5-4 to TRBJ2-7, with no clear D. V shed 4 bases and J shed 2 bases, with 13 bases lying between them. Germline values: CDR1 SGHNT, CDR2 YYREEE (reference sequence). The CDR3 is 14 amino acids. The chain's CDR3 is CASSQSQEAYEQYF. CDR3 DNA: TGTGCCAGCAGCCAATCCCAGGAAGCCTACGAGCAGTACTTC.

This sequence joins TRBV13 and TRBJ2-1; possibly TRBD1 for D (5 bases). Trimming left V 4 bases short and J 2 bases short, with 12 bases between. CDR3 length: 15 amino acids. CDR1 is PRHDT, CDR2 FYEKMQ, per germline (reference sequence). In DNA, the CDR3 is TGTGCCAGCAGCTCGGCAGGGTCAACCTACAATGAGCAGTTCTTC. This sequence encodes CASSSAGSTYNEQFF.